The 9 T cell receptor beta chains given below trace back to one sample, sequenced in a study of blood T cell repertoires in COVID-19. Only in-frame clones appear in the TCRdb table, and some are missing; sequencing was by immunoSEQ multiplex PCR. The table shows fewer than 500,000 clones, with roughly nine tenths occurring only once. Sequenced sample: PBMCs or T cells enriched from blood (not recorded which). These receptors were taken from a woman younger than 30 who had recovered from COVID-19.

The rearrangement links TRBV2 to TRBJ2-7; 9 positions match TRBD1. This CDR3 is 13 amino acids long. CDR1 is SNHLY, CDR2 FYNNEI, per germline. The J segment lost 5 bases and the V segment lost 4 bases, leaving 3 bases of the junction unmatched. CDR3 nucleotides: TGTGCCAGCAGTGTGGACAGGGGAAACGAGCAGTACTTC. Protein sequence: CASSVDRGNEQYF. The full variable domain, in which reference TRBV2 and TRBJ2-7 provide the parts outside the CDR3, is EPEVTQTPSHQVTQMGQEVILRCVPISNHLYFYWYRQILGQKVEFLVSFYNNEISEKSEIFDDQFSVERPDGSNFTLKIRSTKLEDSAMYFCASSVDRGNEQYFGPGTRLTVT.

J is TRBJ1-5 and V is TRBV6-4; 7 bases are shared with TRBD1. Germline V gives CDR1 MRHNA, CDR2 SNTAGT. V gave up 5 bases and J gave up 6 bases; unmatched junction bases: 4. CDR3 length: 13 residues. DNA for the CDR3: TGTGCCAGCAGTTCCCAGGGGGGTCAGCCCCAGCATTTT. This sequence encodes CASSSQGGQPQHF.

J is TRBJ1-2 and V is TRBV6-5, with no clear D. Germline values: CDR1 MNHEY, CDR2 SVGAGI. Trimming cost V 8 bases and J 5 bases, with 15 bases left between them. CDR3 length: 13 residues. The CDR3 reads CASSTREPYGYTF. CDR3 sequence (DNA): TGTGCCAGCTCTACAAGGGAGCCTTATGGCTACACCTTC.

The chain couples TRBV12-5 to TRBJ1-6, with TRBD1 matching 9 bases. The V and J ends lost 7 bases and 8 bases, in that order; junction bases with no gene match: 6. Germline V gene sequence: CDR1 LGHNT, CDR2 FRNRAP. This CDR3 contains 14 residues. The CDR3 nucleotides read TGTGCTAGTGCCCTACGACAGGGGGATTCACCCCTCCACTTT. Its translation is CASALRQGDSPLHF.

On this clone: This CDR3 is also generated by other DNA sequences in the sample. CDR3 residues: CASRQGLNTEAFF. The CDR3 DNA reads TGCGCCAGCAGACAGGGCTTGAACACTGAAGCTTTCTTT. The chain couples TRBV5-1 to TRBJ1-1; TRBD1 is a possible D gene (6 bases). Trimming removed 5 bases from V and 0 bases from J, with 8 bases in between. The CDR3 is made up of 13 amino acids. CDR1 and CDR2 from the germline V gene are SGHRS and YFSETQ.

V gene TRBV6-1 combines with J gene TRBJ1-2; 9 nucleotides line up with TRBD1. This CDR3 is 15 amino acids long. Germline-derived CDR1 and CDR2 are MNHNS and SASEGT. The V gene end was trimmed by 2 bases and the J gene end by 4 bases; junction bases not matched to a gene: 5. The CDR3 DNA is TGTGCCAGCAGTGAAATTGGGACAGGGCCCTATGGCTACACCTTC. Translated: CASSEIGTGPYGYTF.

J is TRBJ1-2 and V is TRBV5-1, with D unresolved. Per germline, CDR1 SGHRS and CDR2 YFSETQ. V shed 2 bases and J shed 5 bases, with 13 bases lying between them. This CDR3 has 14 residues. The chain's CDR3 is CASSFDTPLYGYTF. The CDR3, as DNA: TGCGCCAGCAGCTTTGACACGCCCCTTTATGGCTACACCTTC.

The chain couples TRBV30 to TRBJ1-4; 10 nucleotides agree with TRBD1. Germline V CDR1 and CDR2: GTSNPN, SVGIG (reference sequence). V shed 3 bases and J 5 bases; nucleotides not matched to a gene: 6. The CDR3 covers 15 residues. The CDR3 bases are TGTGCCTGGAGAAAGCCGGGACAGGGGAATGAAAAACTGTTTTTT. It encodes CAWRKPGQGNEKLFF.

This clone was counted once. CDR3 in amino acids: CASSHRGLSNQPQHF. The CDR3, as DNA: TGTGCCAGCAGCCACAGGGGGCTTAGCAATCAGCCCCAGCATTTT. The genes are TRBV2 and TRBJ1-5; 9 nucleotides match TRBD1. J gave up 0 bases and V 6 bases, and 3 bases lay outside the gene matches. This CDR3 is built from 15 residues. Germline values: CDR1 SNHLY, CDR2 FYNNEI.